This T cell receptor beta chain was identified during a study of blood T cell repertoires in COVID-19. About the study: Italy, Spain and the United States were the sources of the convalescent and acute COVID-19 samples. T cells, B-cell-depleted T cells, or PBMCs provided the cDNA or gDNA that served as material.

Original handling: Reference gene primer amplification yielded estimated nucleated cell counts. Clones were read by immunoSEQ multiplex PCR, and TCRdb kept only the in-frame ones, dropping some. For V, J and clone size, that table is used; D and trimming come from the DNA. The sample lists around 60,000 clones, roughly 89% seen once, with more than 10% in the top ten. The V gene lost 0 bases and the J gene lost 11 bases, with 14 bases spanning the gap. This CDR3 has 14 residues. The germline CDR1 and CDR2 sequences are SGHAT and FQNNGV. The sequence was obtained from a man aged 55 to 70 with active COVID-19. V and J are TRBV11-2 and TRBJ2-1; no clear D. The sequenced material came from peripheral blood. CDR3 protein: CASSLDYWANQQFF. In DNA, the CDR3 is TGTGCCAGCAGCTTAGATTATTGGGCTAATCAGCAGTTCTTC.